Each of the 32 T cell receptor beta chains below was sequenced from the same sample in a study of Ad26.COV2.S vaccination and SARS-CoV-2 variants. Profiling relied on immunoSEQ multiplex PCR, and the TCRdb table lists in-frame clones only, not all of them. Here the sample spans around 320,000 clones, 80% to 90% being singletons. As for treatment: approximately 18 received Ad26.COV2.S at low or high dose, single or two shots; 5 received placebo; per-sample allocation not given. Day 63 after the first vaccine or placebo injection was the time point for sampling. Sample: peripheral blood, taken in a trial of Ad26.COV2.S vaccine versus placebo. The receptors come from a person between 18 and 65 years old who received the Ad26.COV2.S COVID-19 vaccine or a placebo.

In DNA form, the CDR3 reads TGTGCCAGCAGCTTAGCGTTAGCGGGGGACCTCTCCTACGAGCAGTACTTC. Its protein is CASSLALAGDLSYEQYF. The rearrangement uses TRBV7-6 and TRBJ2-7; TRBD2 matches at 9 bases. Germline trimming cut 0 bases from V and 0 bases from J; bases unmatched to any gene: 6. CDR1 is SGHVS, CDR2 FNYEAQ, per germline. The CDR3 extends over 17 amino acids. The whole variable domain, filled in from reference TRBV7-6 and TRBJ2-7, reads GAGVSQSPRYKVTKRGQDVALRCDPISGHVSLYWYRQALGQGPEFLTYFNYEAQQDKSGLPNDRFSAERPEGSISTLTIQRTEQRDSAMYRCASSLALAGDLSYEQYFGPGTRLTVT.

The chain joins TRBV5-1 to TRBJ1-6; D is possibly TRBD1 (6 bases). This CDR3 spans 17 amino acids. The V gene lost 4 bases and the J gene lost 8 bases, with 22 bases spanning the gap. Germline CDR1 reads SGHRS; CDR2 reads YFSETQ. CDR3 amino acids: CASSQNPRGAADSPLHF. The DNA for the CDR3 is TGCGCCAGCAGCCAAAACCCTCGGGGGGCCGCGGATTCACCCCTCCACTTT. The entire variable domain, with the rest obtained from reference TRBV5-1 and TRBJ1-6, is as follows: KAGVTQTPRYLIKTRGQQVTLSCSPISGHRSVSWYQQTPGQGLQFLFEYFSETQRNKGNFPGRFSGRQFSNSRSEMNVSTLELGDSALYLCASSQNPRGAADSPLHFGNGTRLTVT.

This chain joins TRBV6-2 or TRBV6-3 and TRBJ1-6, with TRBD1 matching 7 bases. The CDR3 spans 14 residues. Germline V lookup: CDR1 MNHEY, CDR2 SVGEGT. V gave up 2 bases and J gave up 9 bases; unmatched junction bases: 4. The CDR3 DNA reads as TGTGCCAGCAGTTACCGACAGGGCGGTTCACCCCTCCACTTT. It encodes CASSYRQGGSPLHF.

This chain connects TRBV7-3 to TRBJ2-3; TRBD2 matches at 7 bases. The germline CDR1 and CDR2 sequences are SGHTA and FQGTGA. V was clipped by 5 bases and J by 2 bases; unmatched bases: 7. The CDR3 loop spans 15 amino acids. For the CDR3, the DNA is TGTGCCAGCAGCCAGGAGCGGGGCCCCACAGATACGCAGTATTTT. The encoded protein is CASSQERGPTDTQYF.

V and J are TRBV7-9 and TRBJ2-5; 7 bases are a match to TRBD1. CDR1 SEHNR and CDR2 FQNEAQ come from the germline V gene (reference sequence). J gave up 7 bases and V 5 bases, and 19 bases lay outside the gene matches. This CDR3 comprises 17 residues. In DNA, the CDR3 is TGTGCCAGCAGCGTACCCGGGGACAGCCCCGGGGTATGGACCCAGTACTTC. Translation gives CASSVPGDSPGVWTQYF.

This clone was counted between two and nine times. The V and J genes are TRBV18 and TRBJ1-2, with 8 bases matching TRBD1. CDR3 length: 15 amino acids. From germline, CDR1 is KGHSH and CDR2 LQKENI. Losses at the gene ends were 6 bases for V and 3 bases for J; bases not matched to a gene: 9. In DNA form, the CDR3 reads TGTGCCAGCTCCCTGGGCAGGGGGCAGGACTATGGCTACACCTTC. Amino acid sequence: CASSLGRGQDYGYTF.

The chain links TRBV20-1 to TRBJ1-6; unclear D gene. The germline V gene has CDR1 DFQATT and CDR2 SNEGSKA (reference sequence). The CDR3 is 14 residues long. V lost 3 bases and J lost 6, with 12 bases in between. The CDR3 reads CSASVGVFNSPLHF. The CDR3 bases are TGCAGTGCTAGTGTTGGGGTTTTTAATTCACCCCTCCACTTT.

The chain has TRBV4-3 and TRBJ2-1; D uncertain. The CDR3 extends over 13 amino acids. The germline gives CDR1 LGHNA, CDR2 YSLEER. With 1 base removed from V and 8 bases from J, the gap between germline ends came to 9 bases. The CDR3 region is CASSQVRSHEQFF. In DNA form, the CDR3 reads TGCGCCAGCAGCCAAGTGCGTAGCCATGAGCAGTTCTTC.

This chain connects TRBV25-1 to TRBJ1-5; 7 bases are shared with TRBD1. This CDR3 has 14 amino acids. Germline trimming cut 3 bases from V and 5 bases from J; bases unmatched to any gene: 4. Germline assignment: CDR1 MGHDK and CDR2 SYGVNS. The CDR3 reads CASSEDRFYQPQHF. CDR3 sequence (DNA): TGTGCCAGCAGTGAGGACAGGTTTTATCAGCCCCAGCATTTT.

The chain combines TRBV30 with TRBJ1-1; D uncertain. The CDR3 spans 13 residues. CDR1 is GTSNPN and CDR2 is SVGIG in the germline V gene (reference sequence). The germline V and J ends were trimmed by 3 bases and 0 bases, with 8 bases remaining between them. In nucleotides, the CDR3 is TGTGCCTGGAGCCTAAAACTGAACACTGAAGCTTTCTTT. Protein product: CAWSLKLNTEAFF.

This chain uses TRBV19 with TRBJ2-7, with D perhaps being TRBD1 or TRBD2 (6 bases each). Germline CDR1 and CDR2: LNHDA and SQIVND (reference sequence). The CDR3 has 15 residues. V dropped 1 base and J dropped 2 bases, with 12 bases sitting between them. The CDR3 loop reads CASSIGGARPYEQYF. DNA of the CDR3: TGTGCCAGTAGTATAGGGGGGGCGCGCCCCTACGAGCAGTACTTC.

This clone is a singleton in its sample. The chain recombines TRBV5-1 with TRBJ2-5, with TRBD1 as a possible D gene (5 bases). The CDR3 covers 13 residues. Germline V gene lookup returns CDR1 SGHRS and CDR2 YFSETQ. V lost 4 bases to trimming and J lost 3 bases, with 10 bases between them. CDR3 coding DNA: TGCGCCAGCAGCCCACAGGCTGAAGAGACCCAGTACTTC. Translated, it gives CASSPQAEETQYF.

V gene TRBV6-4 combines with J gene TRBJ1-6; D gene unclear. Germline values: CDR1 MRHNA, CDR2 SNTAGT. There are 13 residues in the CDR3. Trimming took off 2 bases at V and 10 bases at J, with 9 bases between the two ends. The CDR3 DNA follows: TGTGCCAGCAGTGACGCTCCAAGGTCACCCCTCCACTTT. Protein product: CASSDAPRSPLHF.

The rearrangement links TRBV5-1 to TRBJ1-4, with a weak D call TRBD1 (5 bases). The CDR3 sequence is 14 residues long. V lost 4 bases and J lost 8, with 15 bases in between. Germline CDR1 is SGHRS and CDR2 is YFSETQ. CDR3 protein: CASSTRDLQEKLFF. Here the CDR3 DNA reads TGCGCCAGCAGCACCCGGGACTTACAGGAAAAACTGTTTTTT. The full variable domain, rest sourced from reference TRBV5-1 and TRBJ1-4, is KAGVTQTPRYLIKTRGQQVTLSCSPISGHRSVSWYQQTPGQGLQFLFEYFSETQRNKGNFPGRFSGRQFSNSRSEMNVSTLELGDSALYLCASSTRDLQEKLFFGSGTQLSVL.

The chain joins TRBV3-1 (or the pseudogene TRBV3-2) to TRBJ1-1; D not resolved. CDR1 LGHDT and CDR2 YNNKEL come from the germline V gene (reference sequence). Trimming stripped 4 bases from V and 1 base from J, with 7 bases between. The CDR3 contains 13 residues. Written as DNA, the CDR3 is TGTGCCAGCAGCCCCAACACGAACACTGAAGCTTTCTTT. Translation gives CASSPNTNTEAFF.

The rearrangement links TRBV6-6 to TRBJ1-5, with 11 bases fitting TRBD1. The V and J ends lost 6 bases and 7 bases, in that order; junction bases with no gene match: 11. Germline values: CDR1 MNHNY, CDR2 SVGAGI (reference sequence). This CDR3 spans 16 amino acids. The CDR3 region has the DNA TGTGCCAGCAGCCTAGGACAGGGGGCGAGGGGGCAGCCCCAGCATTTT. Its protein is CASSLGQGARGQPQHF.

The J gene is TRBJ2-5, the V gene TRBV29-1, with a possible D match to TRBD2 (7 bases). Trimming took 6 bases from V and 12 from J, leaving 17 bases between them. Per the germline V gene, CDR1 is SQVTM and CDR2 is ANQGSEA. The CDR3 loop spans 11 amino acids. The CDR3 region is CSVVEREGEYF. CDR3 nucleotide sequence: TGCAGCGTCGTTGAAAGGGAGGGGGAGTACTTC.

A single count supports this clone. V usage is TRBV7-8 and J usage is TRBJ1-2; the D gene is possibly TRBD1 (5 bases). This CDR3 comprises 13 residues. From germline, CDR1 is SGHVS and CDR2 FQNEAQ. Trimming stripped 5 bases from V and 8 bases from J, with 15 bases between. The CDR3 sequence: CASSPRGGRGYTF. The CDR3 DNA reads TGTGCCAGCAGCCCCCGGGGGGGACGAGGCTACACCTTC.

The genes are TRBV10-3 and TRBJ1-3; D might be TRBD1 (6 bases). V was cut by 6 bases and J by 2 bases, with 17 bases left in between. The CDR3 totals 16 residues. The germline V gene has CDR1 ENHRY and CDR2 SYGVKD. The CDR3 DNA sequence: TGTGCCATCAGACAAACAGGGCCCGACCCTGGAAACACCATATATTTT. Its protein is CAIRQTGPDPGNTIYF.

The J gene is TRBJ1-6, the V gene TRBV3-1 (or the pseudogene TRBV3-2); D uncertain. Germline-derived CDR1 and CDR2 are LGHDT and YNNKEL (reference sequence). Trimming took 1 base from V and 8 from J, leaving 3 bases between them. The CDR3 is made up of 12 amino acids. The CDR3 nucleotides read TGTGCCAGCAGCCAAGGGGATTCACCCCTCCACTTT. It codes for CASSQGDSPLHF.

This clone was picked up a small number of times. V is TRBV18 and J is TRBJ1-1; 8 nucleotides match TRBD1. The CDR3 covers 15 residues. In germline, CDR1 is KGHSH, CDR2 LQKENI. Trimming took 3 bases from V and 1 from J; bases not matched to a gene: 4. The CDR3 DNA follows: TGTGCCAGCTCACCTCGGACAGGGAGGAACACTGAAGCTTTCTTT. Residues: CASSPRTGRNTEAFF.

The chain links TRBV7-6 to TRBJ1-1; 11 bases are a match to TRBD1. V lost 1 base to trimming and J lost 0 bases; unmatched junction nucleotides: 7. The V gene's germline CDR1 is SGHVS and CDR2 FNYEAQ. CDR3 length equals 18 residues. This CDR3 is CASSLVGTGGSLNTEAFF. CDR3 coding DNA: TGTGCCAGCAGCTTAGTGGGGACAGGGGGGTCGCTGAACACTGAAGCTTTCTTT.

The chain links TRBV7-8 to TRBJ1-2, with 7 bases that match TRBD1. The CDR3 sequence is 13 residues long. V was clipped by 5 bases and J by 2 bases; unmatched bases: 2. Germline V lookup: CDR1 SGHVS, CDR2 FQNEAQ. This CDR3 is CASSPDRNYGYTF. The CDR3 DNA reads TGTGCCAGCAGCCCGGACAGGAACTATGGCTACACCTTC.

The V call is TRBV11-1, the J call TRBJ2-3; 8 bases match TRBD2. With V trimmed by 6 bases and J by 2 bases, 7 bases remained unmatched. The CDR3 covers 15 residues. From germline, CDR1 is SGHAT and CDR2 FQDESV (reference sequence). The CDR3 DNA is TGTGCCAGCAGTCCCGGGGGGGGCAACACAGATACGCAGTATTTT. Translating it yields CASSPGGGNTDTQYF. The complete variable domain, with remaining parts taken from reference TRBV11-1 and TRBJ2-3, reads EAEVAQSPRYKITEKSQAVAFWCDPISGHATLYWYRQILGQGPELLVQFQDESVVDDSQLPKDRFSAERLKGVDSTLKIQPAELGDSAMYLCASSPGGGNTDTQYFGPGTRLTVL.

The chain couples TRBV11-2 to TRBJ1-3; D not certain. Per germline, CDR1 SGHAT and CDR2 FQNNGV. This CDR3 region has 12 residues. V shed 3 bases and J shed 11 bases, with 11 bases lying between them. As DNA, the CDR3 is TGTGCCAGCAGCTTTCTCGGTGGTTCCATATATTTT. This translates into CASSFLGGSIYF.

This chain links TRBV27 with TRBJ2-1; perhaps TRBD2 as D (6 bases). Germline V gene lookup returns CDR1 MNHEY and CDR2 SMNVEV (reference sequence). The CDR3 is 11 amino acids. V was trimmed by 10 bases and J by 8 bases, leaving 12 bases between them. The CDR3 nucleotides are TGTGCCAACTCCAAGCGGGATGAGCAGTTCTTC. It is translated as CANSKRDEQFF.

The gene calls are TRBV11-2 and TRBJ1-5; D not resolved. V dropped 5 bases and J dropped 3 bases, with 8 bases sitting between them. Germline V lookup: CDR1 SGHAT, CDR2 FQNNGV. The CDR3 sequence is 13 residues long. CDR3 sequence reads: CASSRYINQPQHF. The CDR3 region has the DNA TGTGCCAGCAGCCGGTACATCAATCAGCCCCAGCATTTT.

This clone was seen just once. The chain recombines TRBV9 with TRBJ2-3, with TRBD1 identical over 8 bases. The V gene end was trimmed by 4 bases and the J gene end by 2 bases; junction bases not matched to a gene: 12. Looked up from germline, CDR1 is SGDLS and CDR2 is YYNGEE. CDR3 size: 17 residues. CDR3 amino acids: CASSIQRTGMNTDTQYF. In nucleotides, the CDR3 is TGTGCCAGCAGCATCCAGCGGACAGGGATGAACACAGATACGCAGTATTTT.

This clone was recorded only once. The chain is built from TRBV6-1 and TRBJ2-5; D uncertain. Between the trimmed V and J ends, which lost 3 bases and 2 bases, there was a span of 10 bases. The CDR3 has 14 residues. In germline, CDR1 is MNHNS, CDR2 SASEGT. The CDR3 DNA is TGTGCCAGCAGTGAGGGGATTTGGCAAGAGACCCAGTACTTC. Amino acid sequence: CASSEGIWQETQYF.

The chain couples TRBV7-9 to TRBJ2-2; no clear D. The germline V and J ends were trimmed by 3 bases and 6 bases, with 5 bases remaining between them. Germline V gives CDR1 SEHNR, CDR2 FQNEAQ (reference sequence). The CDR3 consists of 12 residues. The CDR3 DNA is TGTGCCAGCAGCTTTAGTTCCGGGGAGCTGTTTTTT. It translates to CASSFSSGELFF.

The V gene is TRBV27, the J gene TRBJ1-1; TRBD1 might be the D (5 bases). The CDR3 is 17 amino acids. Trimming removed 1 base at V and 5 bases at J, with 20 bases between. The germline V gene encodes CDR1 MNHEY and CDR2 SMNVEV (reference sequence). CDR3 region: CASSLYGTQLEGTEAFF. The CDR3 DNA is TGTGCCAGCAGTTTATACGGGACCCAGCTTGAGGGGACTGAAGCTTTCTTT.

V usage is TRBV2 and J usage is TRBJ1-1, with D possibly TRBD1 on 5 matching bases. Deletions cut 6 bases from V and 1 base from J, with 12 bases between. In germline, CDR1 is SNHLY, CDR2 FYNNEI. CDR3 size: 14 residues. The CDR3 sequence: CASREDIQNTEAFF. The CDR3 DNA follows: TGTGCCAGCAGGGAGGACATCCAGAACACTGAAGCTTTCTTT.